Below, 19 T cell receptor beta chains from the same sample are listed, as sequenced in a study of radiotherapy plus CTLA-4 blockade in lung cancer. Profiled with immunoSEQ multiplex PCR; TCRdb holds only in-frame clones, not every one. This table has about 80,000 clones, 60% to 85% appearing once. Sequences were derived from peripheral blood, sampled from a patient treated with radiotherapy plus ipilimumab. The receptor set was obtained from a human donor with non-small cell lung cancer whose response to radiotherapy plus ipilimumab could not be evaluated. Some clones in this sample may be carry-over from other donors' samples.

The CDR3 region is CATSRDRTVRTEAFF. CDR3 coding DNA: TGTGCCACCAGCAGAGATCGGACAGTCCGTACTGAAGCTTTCTTT. The chain recombines TRBV15 with TRBJ1-1; D may be TRBD1 (6 bases). The V gene lost 0 bases and the J gene lost 5 bases, with 13 bases spanning the gap. The CDR3 contains 15 residues. Germline V lookup: CDR1 LNHNV, CDR2 YYDKDF (reference sequence).

The rearrangement joins TRBV6-5 to TRBJ2-7, with 9 bases lining up with TRBD2. The CDR3 spans 15 residues. After removal of 5 bases from V and 2 bases from J, the junction contained 7 bases not matched to a gene. From germline, CDR1 is MNHEY and CDR2 SVGAGI. CDR3 coding DNA: TGTGCCAGCAGTGGGGAACTAGCGGGTACCTACGAGCAGTACTTC. Its translation: CASSGELAGTYEQYF.

The V gene is TRBV6-6, the J gene TRBJ1-2; 8 nucleotides agree with TRBD1. The CDR3 runs 15 residues. Germline CDR1 MNHNY, CDR2 SVGAGI (reference sequence). Trimming took 6 bases from V and 3 from J; bases not matched to a gene: 9. The CDR3 DNA follows: TGTGCCAGCAGCCCCGCAGGGGGCGCGGACTATGGCTACACCTTC. It specifies CASSPAGGADYGYTF.

Here the CDR3 reads CASDQGATYNEQFF. DNA of the CDR3: TGTGCCAGCGATCAGGGGGCCACCTACAATGAGCAGTTCTTC. The chain couples TRBV21-1 to TRBJ2-1; the table assigns TRBD1, which was not confirmed against the DNA. TRBV21-1 is a pseudogene. The CDR3 length is 14 residues.

About this clone itself: A junction end diverges from the germline sequence, so it may reflect a read error. This sequence joins TRBV6-6 and TRBJ2-7, with 8 bases that match TRBD1. The length of the CDR3 is 12 residues. Per the germline V gene, CDR1 is MNHNY and CDR2 is SVGAGI (reference sequence). In DNA, the CDR3 is TGTGCCAGCAGTTACCCGGACAGGGCTTCCAGCTTC. This encodes CASSYPDRASSF.

The rearrangement uses TRBV21-1 and TRBJ1-5; the DNA was not used to check the table's D call, TRBD1. TRBV21-1 is shown as a pseudogene. The CDR3 length is 19 residues. The CDR3 reads CASSPNRGHIRMSNQPQHF. CDR3 bases: TGTGCCAGCAGCCCAAACAGGGGGCATATTCGTATGAGCAATCAGCCCCAGCATTTT.

This sequence joins TRBV6-5 and TRBJ1-2, with D tentatively TRBD1 (5 bases). The CDR3 totals 14 residues. Germline V gene lookup returns CDR1 MNHEY and CDR2 SVGAGI. V was cut by 0 bases and J by 4 bases, with 9 bases left in between. CDR3: CASSYSAGIYGYTF. CDR3 nucleotide sequence: TGTGCCAGCAGTTACTCGGCAGGGATCTATGGCTACACCTTC.

CDR3 sequence: CASSMETGTGGYTF. Written as DNA, the CDR3 is TGTGCCAGTAGTATGGAGACAGGGACAGGAGGCTACACCTTC. The chain combines TRBV19 with TRBJ1-2; the match to TRBD1 covers 8 bases. The CDR3 is made up of 14 amino acids. CDR1 LNHDA and CDR2 SQIVND come from the germline V gene (reference sequence). The V segment lost 3 bases and the J segment 8 bases; nucleotides outside the gene matches: 8.

This clone was observed a handful of times. The V gene is TRBV28, the J gene TRBJ2-1; 7 bases fit TRBD2. J gave up 7 bases and V 3 bases, and 6 bases lay outside the gene matches. This CDR3 contains 14 residues. CDR1 is MDHEN and CDR2 is SYDVKM in the germline V gene. This CDR3 is CASSFRPGRNEQFF. CDR3 sequence (DNA): TGTGCCAGCAGTTTCCGACCCGGGAGGAATGAGCAGTTCTTC.

The chain joins TRBV7-9 to TRBJ2-7, with 9 bases identical to TRBD1. CDR1 and CDR2 from the germline V gene are SEHNR and FQNEAQ (reference sequence). This CDR3 comprises 18 residues. V shed 5 bases, J shed 0 bases, and the junction held 14 bases outside the gene matches. The chain's CDR3 is CASSPIAPGTGSSYEQYF. As DNA, the CDR3 is TGTGCCAGCAGCCCAATTGCCCCCGGGACAGGGAGCTCCTACGAGCAGTACTTC.

This chain connects TRBV29-1 to TRBJ2-3; 9 nucleotides match TRBD2. Germline trimming cut 7 bases from V and 2 bases from J; bases unmatched to any gene: 7. The CDR3 is 14 residues long. Looked up from germline, CDR1 is SQVTM and CDR2 is ANQGSEA. This chain's CDR3 is CSAERGDSTDTQYF. The CDR3 DNA sequence: TGCAGCGCCGAGCGGGGGGACTCCACAGATACGCAGTATTTT.

The chain links TRBV7-3 to TRBJ2-3; D uncertain. V lost 2 bases and J lost 1, with 7 bases in between. This CDR3 is built from 14 residues. The germline gives CDR1 SGHTA, CDR2 FQGTGA. The CDR3 sequence is CASSLLAGTDTQYF. CDR3 coding DNA: TGTGCCAGCAGCTTACTGGCGGGCACAGATACGCAGTATTTT.

J is TRBJ2-5 and V is TRBV4-3; perhaps TRBD1 as D (6 bases). The CDR3 loop spans 14 amino acids. Per the germline V gene, CDR1 is LGHNA and CDR2 is YSLEER. V lost 5 bases to trimming and J lost 4 bases, with 14 bases between them. CDR3 sequence reads: CASSAWDMGETQYF. CDR3 in DNA: TGCGCCAGCAGCGCGTGGGACATGGGAGAGACCCAGTACTTC.

This chain links TRBV28 with TRBJ1-1; 12 bases align to TRBD1. CDR3 length: 16 amino acids. Germline CDR1 is MDHEN and CDR2 is SYDVKM. With 2 bases clipped from V and 5 bases from J, the junction kept 6 bases outside the gene matches. CDR3 in DNA: TGTGCCAGCAGTTTAGGGGGACAGGGGGCACATACTGAAGCTTTCTTT. Translation: CASSLGGQGAHTEAFF.

The chain uses TRBV4-1 and TRBJ1-1, with D tentatively TRBD1 (6 bases). V was pared by 3 bases and J by 4 bases, with 18 bases between. This CDR3 is 16 amino acids long. Germline CDR1 and CDR2: MGHRA and YSYEKL. The CDR3 sequence: CASSHSGTGRPTEAFF. Written as DNA, the CDR3 is TGCGCCAGCAGCCATTCGGGTACAGGGAGACCCACTGAAGCTTTCTTT.

The genes are TRBV9 and TRBJ2-3; D not resolved. Germline CDR1 SGDLS, CDR2 YYNGEE. The V end was cut by 0 bases, the J end by 3 bases, with 11 bases between. The CDR3 has 15 amino acids. The CDR3 nucleotides are TGTGCCAGCAGCGTAGGGAGCTTGGAGACAGATACGCAGTATTTT. It is translated as CASSVGSLETDTQYF.

The chain uses TRBV15 and TRBJ2-7; D gene ambiguous. This CDR3 spans 14 amino acids. V lost 6 bases to trimming and J lost 2 bases, with 14 bases between them. Per germline, CDR1 LNHNV and CDR2 YYDKDF (reference sequence). CDR3 protein: CATSAIRGPYEQYF. DNA of the CDR3: TGTGCCACCAGTGCGATACGAGGTCCCTACGAGCAGTACTTC. The entire variable domain, with the rest obtained from reference TRBV15 and TRBJ2-7, is as follows: DAMVIQNPRYQVTQFGKPVTLSCSQTLNHNVMYWYQQKSSQAPKLLFHYYDKDFNNEADTPDNFQSRRPNTSFCFLDIRSPGLGDTAMYLCATSAIRGPYEQYFGPGTRLTVT.

The chain couples TRBV19 to TRBJ2-5, with 9 bases that match TRBD2. Unmatched junction bases numbered 6, after V lost 6 bases and J lost 1 base. The V gene's germline CDR1 is LNHDA and CDR2 SQIVND (reference sequence). The CDR3 spans 15 residues. The CDR3 bases are TGTGCCAGTAGCACAGTTAGCGGGGGCCAAGAGACCCAGTACTTC. Amino acid sequence: CASSTVSGGQETQYF.

The chain recombines TRBV5-4 with TRBJ1-2; 9 nucleotides agree with TRBD1. V dropped 4 bases and J dropped 1; count of bases not matched to a gene: 2. This CDR3 is built from 14 residues. Germline lookup yields CDR1 SGHNT and CDR2 YYREEE (reference sequence). CDR3 bases: TGTGCCAGCAGCACGGACAGGGGTAACTATGGCTACACCTTC. Its translation is CASSTDRGNYGYTF.